The rows below give T cell receptor beta chains drawn from one sample of a study of regulatory T cells in long-lasting Graves disease. TCRdb called the multiplex PCR reads again in MiXCR, with one record for every CDR3 protein. The table records 550,000 or so distinct CDR3 sequences, 12% of them present only once. The same specimen was also included in a second study, on T cells in Graves' hyperthyroidism and ophthalmopathy.

Sequencing was performed on peripheral blood mononuclear cells (PBMCs), taken at new diagnosis, from a patient treated with antithyroid drugs. These receptor sequences come from a woman in her 30s with Graves disease. Both conserved end residues are part of each CDR3. D genes are given only for firm matches. A row's size may be missing; if present it is once, few, many or a size class.

>many|NA|TRBV4-1|TRBJ1-2
CASSLGALANYGYTF
TGCGCCAGCAGCCTGGGGGCTTTAGCTAACTATGGCTACACCTTC
>NA|TRBD1|TRBV4-1|TRBJ1-1
CASSQVGGGLGRTEAFF
TGCGCCAGCAGCCAAGTTGGAGGGGGCCTAGGTCGGACTGAAGCTTTCTTT
>many|NA|TRBV20-1|TRBJ1-2
CSAITTGRENYGYTF
TGCAGTGCTATTACGACGGGACGGGAGAACTATGGCTACACCTTC
>few|TRBD1|TRBV6-4|TRBJ2-3
CASSRTLGQDESTDTQYF
TGTGCCAGCAGCCGAACCCTGGGACAGGATGAAAGCACAGATACGCAGTATTTT
>NA|TRBD1|TRBV18|TRBJ1-4
CASSPQTGVDEKLFF
TGTGCCAGCTCACCACAGACAGGGGTGGACGAAAAACTGTTTTTT
>many|NA|TRBV30|TRBJ2-7
CAWSVGRGQQYF
TGTGCCTGGAGTGTCGGGCGGGGCCAGCAGTACTTC
>NA|NA|TRBV7-3|TRBJ2-7
CASSLGVAHPDEQYF
TGTGCCAGCAGCTTAGGGGTAGCGCATCCTGACGAGCAGTACTTC
>many|TRBD1|TRBV10-3|TRBJ2-7
CAIKGTGPTYEQYF
TGTGCCATCAAAGGGACAGGGCCAACCTACGAGCAGTACTTC
>many|TRBD1|TRBV30|TRBJ2-7
CAWSLQGTYEQYF
TGTGCCTGGAGTTTACAGGGGACCTACGAGCAGTACTTC
>few|NA|TRBV9|TRBJ1-2
CASSSRGGTYGYTF
TGTGCCAGCAGCTCCCGGGGGGGGACCTATGGCTACACCTTC
>many|TRBD1|TRBV28|TRBJ1-2
CASKLSRGPGYGYTF
TGTGCCAGCAAACTCTCCAGGGGGCCAGGCTATGGCTACACCTTC
>NA|TRBD2|TRBV28|TRBJ2-1
CASSLRSTSGRGRQFF
TGTGCCAGCAGTTTACGGTCGACTAGCGGGAGGGGTCGGCAGTTCTTC